One T cell receptor (beta chain) is described in this entry. Its antigen remains unknown. The sample belongs to a study of cytomegalovirus exposure and HLA in healthy donors. The wider study: There were 350 to 400 genotyped donors. Of these, 75% to 85% fell in the genetic ancestry cluster associated with self-reported Caucasian donors. Study conclusions and caveats: Upon later analysis, TCR association rates were observed to vary by HLA locus, being highest for DRB1 and lowest for HLA-C. Immune exposure information comprised only CMV serostatus.

V shed 1 base and J 8 bases; nucleotides not matched to a gene: 9. The CDR3 is made up of 16 amino acids. The V gene's germline CDR1 is SGHDN and CDR2 FVKESK. Donors were ostensibly healthy at sampling, although undocumented immune exposures were probable. The PCR used 60 Vbeta and 13 Jbeta primers. Repertoires were generated with immunoSEQ multiplex PCR, while TCRdb's copy carries only in-frame clones and drops some. The table shows around 130,000 clones, with around 74% occurring only once. This TCR was recovered from a man between 25 and 39 years old in good health and CMV-seronegative. The V call is TRBV14, the J call TRBJ2-1, with 9 bases identical to TRBD2. Sequencing input: PBMCs. The CDR3 protein is CASSQVFLAGSYEQFF. The CDR3 DNA reads as TGTGCCAGCAGCCAAGTGTTTCTAGCGGGAAGCTATGAGCAGTTCTTC.